This T cell receptor (beta chain) was found in a study of shared clonotypes between healthy human individuals. Between the trimmed V and J ends, which lost 6 bases and 5 bases, there was a span of 16 bases. The CDR3 is 14 amino acids. Germline CDR1 and CDR2: MNHEY and SVGAGI. Data came from immunoSEQ multiplex PCR; TCRdb stores just in-frame clones and leaves some out. Among 2 million to 2.5 million clones, just under 95% were seen once, and the ten largest hold around 0.35%. Study outcomes and limitations: Clonotypes not shared had lower generation probabilities than those common to all four donors.

A remark on this clone: Its antigen is unknown.

The clonotype originates from a man younger than 30 in good health. Some clones in this sample may be carry-over from other donors' samples. The V and J genes are TRBV6-5 and TRBJ2-5; no firm D call. Sequenced input: naive CD4+ T cells from PBMCs. Indicated subset: CD45RA+ positively selected. CDR3 protein: CASRPQIPQETQYF. In nucleotides, the CDR3 is TGTGCCAGCAGACCACAGATCCCCCAGGAGACCCAGTACTTC.